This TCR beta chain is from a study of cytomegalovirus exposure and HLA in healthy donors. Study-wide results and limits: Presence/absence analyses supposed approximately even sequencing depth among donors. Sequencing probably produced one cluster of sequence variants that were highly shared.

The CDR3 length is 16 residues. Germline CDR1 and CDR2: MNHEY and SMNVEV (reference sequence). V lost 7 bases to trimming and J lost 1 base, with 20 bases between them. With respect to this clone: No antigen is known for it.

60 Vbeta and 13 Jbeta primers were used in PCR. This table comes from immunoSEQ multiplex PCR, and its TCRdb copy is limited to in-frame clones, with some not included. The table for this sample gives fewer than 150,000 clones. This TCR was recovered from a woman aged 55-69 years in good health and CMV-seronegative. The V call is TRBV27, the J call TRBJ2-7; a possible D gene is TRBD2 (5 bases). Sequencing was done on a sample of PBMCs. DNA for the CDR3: TGTGCCAGCACCTTAAGAGGTCCAGGAGGATCCTACGAGCAGTACTTC. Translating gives CASTLRGPGGSYEQYF.